Listed below are T cell receptor beta chains from one sample, sequenced in a study of T-cell reconstitution after alpha-beta-depleted transplantation in children. TCRdb fed the PCR reads into MiXCR, producing one record per CDR3 protein. The sample lists fewer than 550,000 distinct CDR3 sequences; over 9.5% were seen once. The sequencing used PBMCs, mostly from graft donor cells, collected 180 days after TCRalphabeta/CD19-depleted stem cell transplant. The receptor set was obtained from a female patient aged 2 to 10 who had a stem cell transplant for aplastic anemia, so the T cells may come from the graft donor. The CDR3 runs from the conserved cysteine through the conserved F or W. A D gene is named only where the DNA matches it firmly. Clone size is stated in some rows and not others, as once, few, many or a class when expanded.

TRBV6-5	.	TRBJ2-3	.	TGTGCCAGCAGTTCCACGGCCCGGGAGCCAGATACGCAGTATTTT	CASSSTAREPDTQYF
TRBV20-1	TRBD2	TRBJ2-1	.	TGCAGTGCTAGATCCAGCGGGAGGGCCTACTACAATGAGCAGTTCTTC	CSARSSGRAYYNEQFF
TRBV5-1	.	TRBJ2-7	many	TGCGCCAGCAGCCGGGACAACTCCTACGAGCAGTACTTC	CASSRDNSYEQYF
TRBV24-1	TRBD1	TRBJ2-1	.	TGTGCCACCAGTGATTTGAAACAGGGGCAAAACTACAATGAGCAGTTCTTC	CATSDLKQGQNYNEQFF
TRBV28	.	TRBJ2-7	few	TGTGCCAGCAGTCCCCCCCTGACGGAGAGGTACGAGCAGTACTTC	CASSPPLTERYEQYF
TRBV29-1	.	TRBJ2-5	few	TGCAGCGTTGCATTGCAGGGGCAAGAGACCCAGTACTTC	CSVALQGQETQYF
TRBV7-9	.	TRBJ1-2	few	TGTGCCAGCAGCTTCTTACGTGGCTACACCTTC	CASSFLRGYTF
TRBV10-3	TRBD2	TRBJ2-3	.	TGTGCCATCAGGTTGACTAGCGGCTTCACAGATACGCAGTATTTT	CAIRLTSGFTDTQYF
TRBV10-3	TRBD2	TRBJ2-3	few	TGTGCCATCAGTGGGACTAGCCTCGGCACAGATACGCAGTATTTT	CAISGTSLGTDTQYF
TRBV28	.	TRBJ1-1	few	TGTGCCAGCATCAGGTGGACTGAAGCTTTCTTT	CASIRWTEAFF
TRBV20-1	.	TRBJ2-7	.	TGCAGTGCCGCGGGATGGGGGGACCCCTCCTACGAGCAGTACTTC	CSAAGWGDPSYEQYF
TRBV20-1	.	TRBJ2-3	.	TGCAGTGTTAGTATGGCAGATAACACAGATACGCAGTATTTT	CSVSMADNTDTQYF
TRBV15	TRBD1	TRBJ2-6	few	TGTGCCACCAGCAGGGGCCCCCGGGGGACAGGGAGCTCTGGGGCCAACGTCCTGACTTTC	CATSRGPRGTGSSGANVLTF
TRBV12-5	.	TRBJ2-5	.	TGTGCTAGTGGTTTGGTACAGGGGAGGGCCCAGTACTTC	CASGLVQGRAQYF
TRBV7-2	.	TRBJ2-7	.	TGTGCCAGCAGCTTAGGGGGTATCGAGCAGTACTTC	CASSLGGIEQYF
TRBV9	TRBD1	TRBJ2-2	.	TGTGCCAGCAGTGGTCAGGGACAGGGGATCGGGGAGCTGTTTTTT	CASSGQGQGIGELFF
TRBV3-1	TRBD1	TRBJ1-1	few	TGTGCCAGCAGCCAAATGGGACAGGGGGCGCGGGACACTGAAGCTTTCTTT	CASSQMGQGARDTEAFF
TRBV6-1	TRBD2	TRBJ2-3	.	TGTGCCAGCAGCCCCGGACTAGCTATGTGGGTCGAAGATACGCAGTATTTT	CASSPGLAMWVEDTQYF
TRBV4-2	.	TRBJ1-2	few	TGTGCCAGCAGCCAAGAAGTGGCAGGGCCGGATGGCTACACCTTC	CASSQEVAGPDGYTF
TRBV5-1	TRBD2	TRBJ2-1	few	TGCGCCAGCAGCTTGTCTAGCGGGTACAATGAGCAGTTCTTC	CASSLSSGYNEQFF